This T cell receptor beta chain is from a study of graft-versus-host responses after intestinal transplantation. Across the whole study: Recipients were all induced with anti-thymocyte globulin, then given tacrolimus and steroids for around three years.

Of note for this clone: Its antigen is unidentified.

The study, taken as a whole, reports: Present in recipient marrow, GvH clones included some that appeared first in ileum or blood.

The assay was immunoSEQ multiplex PCR, and TCRdb's table has in-frame clones only and misses some. This repertoire shows some 90,000 clones, 80% to 95% found once; its top ten account for roughly 6%. This material consisted of unstimulated CD8+ T cells sorted from spleen or lymph node cells, taken before intestinal transplant. The TCR comes from a human donor who received an intestinal transplant.

The CDR3 coding sequence is TGTGCCAGCAGACACGGACTAGCGGCCAATGAGCAGTTCTTC. This sequence encodes CASRHGLAANEQFF. This chain uses TRBV6-6 with TRBJ2-1; 10 bases are a match to TRBD2. V dropped 6 bases and J dropped 6; count of bases not matched to a gene: 5. CDR1 is MNHNY and CDR2 is SVGAGI in the germline V gene (reference sequence). The CDR3 loop spans 14 amino acids.